The next 32 T cell receptor beta chains were all read from a single sample in a study of shared clonotypes between healthy human individuals. Only in-frame clones appear in the TCRdb table, and some are missing; sequencing was by immunoSEQ multiplex PCR. Of over a million clones in the sample, 98% were seen once. Sequencing was performed on naive CD4+ T cells sorted from blood. Sample subset: CD45RA+ positively selected. The receptors stem from a man aged 25 to 45 in good health.

The V call is TRBV25-1, the J call TRBJ2-2; D is undetermined. Germline CDR1 reads MGHDK; CDR2 reads SYGVNS. V was cut by 6 bases and J by 4 bases, with 9 bases left in between. The CDR3 is made up of 13 amino acids. The CDR3 sequence: CASSISLTGELFF. CDR3 DNA sequence: TGTGCCAGCAGCATATCTCTCACCGGGGAGCTGTTTTTT.

The rearrangement uses TRBV28 and TRBJ1-3; unclear D gene. In germline, CDR1 is MDHEN, CDR2 SYDVKM. The CDR3 spans 13 residues. With 2 bases removed from V and 7 bases from J, the gap between germline ends came to 9 bases. CDR3 residues: CASSLISLNTIYF. In nucleotides, the CDR3 is TGTGCCAGCAGTTTAATCTCCTTGAACACCATATATTTT.

The J gene is TRBJ2-5, the V gene TRBV10-3; 8 bases are a match to TRBD2. Per germline, CDR1 ENHRY and CDR2 SYGVKD. Trimming removed 9 bases from V and 4 bases from J; junction bases left unmatched: 4. The CDR3 sequence is 12 residues long. The CDR3 is CAMSGSSETQYF. The CDR3 DNA reads TGTGCCATGAGCGGGAGTTCAGAGACCCAGTACTTC.

This sequence joins TRBV6-4 and TRBJ2-1; a possible D gene is TRBD2 (5 bases). V lost 0 bases and J 15 bases, leaving 15 bases between the germline ends. The germline V gene has CDR1 MRHNA and CDR2 SNTAGT. The CDR3 length is 13 residues. The CDR3 DNA reads as TGTGCCAGCAGTGACTCCTCCGCGGGTAGGCGGTTCTTC. Translated, it gives CASSDSSAGRRFF.

A note on this clone: Other DNA sequences from this sample encode an identical CDR3 as well. V gene TRBV9 combines with J gene TRBJ2-2; D is uncertain. CDR1 is SGDLS, CDR2 YYNGEE, per germline. The CDR3 totals 12 residues. V dropped 0 bases and J dropped 5 bases, with 2 bases sitting between them. CDR3 amino acids: CASSVGTGELFF. Written as DNA, the CDR3 is TGTGCCAGCAGCGTAGGGACCGGGGAGCTGTTTTTT.

The chain is built from TRBV5-1 and TRBJ2-1; 8 positions agree with TRBD1. Germline trimming cut 4 bases from V and 4 bases from J; bases unmatched to any gene: 4. This CDR3 has 14 residues. Germline V CDR1 and CDR2: SGHRS, YFSETQ. The CDR3 protein is CASSPQGAYNEQFF. Here the CDR3 DNA reads TGCGCCAGCAGCCCCCAGGGGGCATACAATGAGCAGTTCTTC.

This chain joins TRBV7-2 and TRBJ2-7, with a possible D match to TRBD1 (5 bases). The V gene lost 5 bases and the J gene lost 2 bases, with 13 bases spanning the gap. Germline-derived CDR1 and CDR2 are SGHTA and FQGNSA. The CDR3 totals 14 residues. CDR3 nucleotide sequence: TGTGCCAGCAGCAATAACTGGGGCCCCTACGAGCAGTACTTC. It yields the protein CASSNNWGPYEQYF.

Of note for this clone: This sample includes further DNA sequences coding for the same CDR3. The CDR3 loop reads CASSPSGGNQPQHF. CDR3 bases: TGTGCCAGCTCACCATCCGGAGGCAATCAGCCCCAGCATTTT. The V call is TRBV18, the J call TRBJ1-5; D not resolved. CDR1 KGHSH and CDR2 LQKENI come from the germline V gene. V was cut by 2 bases and J by 2 bases, with 7 bases left in between. This CDR3 has 14 residues. Complete variable domain (other parts from reference TRBV18 and TRBJ1-5): NAGVMQNPRHLVRRRGQEARLRCSPMKGHSHVYWYRQLPEEGLKFMVYLQKENIIDESGMPKERFSAEFPKEGPSILRIQQVVRGDSAAYFCASSPSGGNQPQHFGDGTRLSIL.

This sequence joins TRBV6-5 and TRBJ2-1; 9 bases line up with TRBD1. The CDR3 totals 15 residues. Trimming cost V 2 bases and J 9 bases; bases outside gene matches: 8. CDR1 and CDR2 from the germline V gene are MNHEY and SVGAGI. As DNA, the CDR3 is TGTGCCAGCAGTTACCGGACAGGGGCCGGGAGTGAGCAGTTCTTC. It yields the protein CASSYRTGAGSEQFF.

This clone showed up just once. The gene calls are TRBV5-1 and TRBJ2-1; 11 positions agree with TRBD2. The trim removed 0 bases at V and 8 bases at J, leaving 10 bases unmatched. The germline CDR1 and CDR2 sequences are SGHRS and YFSETQ. The CDR3 length is 17 residues. In DNA, the CDR3 is TGCGCCAGCAGCTTGGGTGGGGGACTAGCGGAGGTCCATGAGCAGTTCTTC. Its translation is CASSLGGGLAEVHEQFF. Filled out from reference TRBV5-1 and TRBJ2-1, the complete variable domain reads KAGVTQTPRYLIKTRGQQVTLSCSPISGHRSVSWYQQTPGQGLQFLFEYFSETQRNKGNFPGRFSGRQFSNSRSEMNVSTLELGDSALYLCASSLGGGLAEVHEQFFGPGTRLTVL.

Comments on this clone: The same CDR3 also results from other DNA sequences found in this sample. This chain uses TRBV5-1 with TRBJ2-5, with D unresolved. Germline lookup yields CDR1 SGHRS and CDR2 YFSETQ. The CDR3 sequence is 13 residues long. V lost 0 bases to trimming and J lost 2 bases, with 5 bases between them. Written as DNA, the CDR3 is TGCGCCAGCAGCTTGGGTAATCAAGAGACCCAGTACTTC. It yields the protein CASSLGNQETQYF.

This chain links TRBV4-1 with TRBJ1-2, with 7 bases lining up with TRBD1. CDR1 and CDR2 (germline): MGHRA, YSYEKL. Germline trimming cut 3 bases from V and 3 bases from J; bases unmatched to any gene: 7. The CDR3 has 15 residues. DNA for the CDR3: TGCGCCAGCAGCCATCAGGGGGTTGAGGACTATGGCTACACCTTC. Residues: CASSHQGVEDYGYTF.

This chain links TRBV7-2 with TRBJ2-3; TRBD2 matches at 13 bases. The CDR3 length is 15 residues. Germline values: CDR1 SGHTA, CDR2 FQGNSA. Trimming removed 7 bases from V and 5 bases from J; junction bases left unmatched: 6. This chain's CDR3 is CASITSGRAVDTQYF. The DNA for the CDR3 is TGTGCCAGCATCACTAGCGGGAGGGCGGTAGATACGCAGTATTTT.

This rearrangement joins TRBV27 to TRBJ2-3; 7 nucleotides match TRBD2. Trimming removed 6 bases from V and 0 bases from J; junction bases left unmatched: 6. The CDR3 has 15 residues. Germline V gene lookup returns CDR1 MNHEY and CDR2 SMNVEV (reference sequence). The CDR3 is CASRKAGTSTDTQYF. CDR3 sequence (DNA): TGTGCCAGCAGAAAAGCGGGGACTAGCACAGATACGCAGTATTTT.

J is TRBJ2-4 and V is TRBV5-1; perhaps TRBD2 as D (6 bases). The V gene's germline CDR1 is SGHRS and CDR2 YFSETQ. The length of the CDR3 is 14 residues. Trimming stripped 4 bases from V and 6 bases from J, with 14 bases between. The CDR3 is CASSLGGFGNIQYF. The CDR3 nucleotides are TGCGCCAGCAGCCTCGGGGGATTCGGAAACATTCAGTACTTC.

The V gene is TRBV30, the J gene TRBJ1-1; tentative D call: TRBD1 (6 bases). Trimming cost V 4 bases and J 4 bases, with 19 bases left between them. Germline-derived CDR1 and CDR2 are GTSNPN and SVGIG (reference sequence). The CDR3 length is 15 residues. The CDR3 nucleotides read TGTGCCTGGACGAGCCCAGGGGAGGGCCTCACTGAAGCTTTCTTT. Protein sequence: CAWTSPGEGLTEAFF.

The J gene is TRBJ2-7, the V gene TRBV5-1, with 14 positions matching TRBD2. The CDR3 spans 16 residues. Germline CDR1 SGHRS, CDR2 YFSETQ. Losses at the gene ends were 1 base for V and 9 bases for J; bases not matched to a gene: 9. CDR3 residues: CASSLYFGTSGSVQYF. The DNA of the CDR3 is TGCGCCAGCAGCTTGTATTTCGGGACTAGCGGGAGCGTGCAGTACTTC.

The chain carries TRBV10-3 and TRBJ2-3; 7 bases are shared with TRBD2. Germline values: CDR1 ENHRY, CDR2 SYGVKD. The CDR3 runs to 13 residues. V dropped 4 bases and J dropped 3; count of bases not matched to a gene: 1. The CDR3 DNA reads as TGTGCCATCAGTGGGGAGGGGACAGATACGCAGTATTTT. It is translated as CAISGEGTDTQYF.

The chain employs TRBV15 and TRBJ2-1; no reliable D call. Germline assignment: CDR1 LNHNV and CDR2 YYDKDF (reference sequence). The length of the CDR3 is 17 residues. The V end was cut by 0 bases, the J end by 4 bases, with 16 bases between. The CDR3 region has the DNA TGTGCCACCAGCAGAGATCAAGTAGCCGGAGCATACAATGAGCAGTTCTTC. Translation: CATSRDQVAGAYNEQFF.

V gene TRBV18 combines with J gene TRBJ2-7; TRBD1 is a possible D gene (5 bases). The CDR3 extends over 13 amino acids. The germline V gene encodes CDR1 KGHSH and CDR2 LQKENI. The V and J ends lost 3 bases and 2 bases respectively, with 8 bases between them. The CDR3 nucleotides are TGTGCCAGCTCACCGGTCAGGGCCTACGAGCAGTACTTC. Its translation: CASSPVRAYEQYF.

The CDR3, as DNA: TGTGCCAGCAGCTCTCTCCTGCGGGAGGACGGCCAAGAGACCCAGTACTTC. Translation: CASSSLLREDGQETQYF. The V gene is TRBV7-9, the J gene TRBJ2-5, with 8 bases lining up with TRBD2. This CDR3 has 17 amino acids. Germline V gives CDR1 SEHNR, CDR2 FQNEAQ (reference sequence). Trimming removed 4 bases from V and 1 base from J; junction bases left unmatched: 11.

The chain combines TRBV2 with TRBJ1-2, with D maybe TRBD1 (6 bases). CDR3 length equals 13 residues. V lost 1 base and J 6 bases, leaving 9 bases between the germline ends. CDR1 and CDR2 from the germline V gene are SNHLY and FYNNEI. CDR3 region: CASSEDREDGYTF. The DNA for the CDR3 is TGTGCCAGCAGTGAAGACAGGGAAGATGGCTACACCTTC.

The gene calls are TRBV19 and TRBJ2-7; 7 bases line up with TRBD1. Germline V gene data show CDR1 as LNHDA and CDR2 as SQIVND (reference sequence). V shed 4 bases and J 0 bases; nucleotides not matched to a gene: 9. This CDR3 is 16 amino acids long. The DNA of the CDR3 is TGTGCCAGTAGTACCGCCGGGACAGCGATCTCCTACGAGCAGTACTTC. Its translation: CASSTAGTAISYEQYF.

The chain is built from TRBV7-2 and TRBJ1-5; 10 nucleotides align to TRBD1. The CDR3 length is 18 residues. Germline assignment: CDR1 SGHTA and CDR2 FQGNSA. J was trimmed by 2 bases and V by 3 bases; bases with no gene match: 10. This chain's CDR3 is CASSLLRTGGEGNQPQHF. In nucleotides, the CDR3 is TGTGCCAGCAGCTTGTTAAGGACAGGGGGAGAGGGCAATCAGCCCCAGCATTTT.

A remark on this clone: The same CDR3 arises from other DNA sequences in this sample as well. The chain combines TRBV5-1 with TRBJ1-4; D unclear. With 0 bases removed from V and 5 bases from J, the gap between germline ends came to 2 bases. This CDR3 is 12 amino acids long. The germline V gene encodes CDR1 SGHRS and CDR2 YFSETQ. The CDR3 loop reads CASSLGNEKLFF. For the CDR3, the DNA is TGCGCCAGCAGCTTGGGGAATGAAAAACTGTTTTTT.

The CDR3 nucleotides read TGTGCCATCCAAGGGACTAGCGGAAACTACGAGCAGTACTTC. It specifies CAIQGTSGNYEQYF. J is TRBJ2-7 and V is TRBV10-3; TRBD2 aligns across 11 bases. The germline V gene has CDR1 ENHRY and CDR2 SYGVKD. There are 14 residues in the CDR3. V shed 8 bases and J 3 bases; nucleotides not matched to a gene: 6.

V gene TRBV6-6 combines with J gene TRBJ1-2; 7 bases match TRBD1. After removal of 10 bases from V and 8 bases from J, the junction contained 19 bases not matched to a gene. The CDR3 covers 15 residues. Germline CDR1 is MNHNY and CDR2 is SVGAGI (reference sequence). Here the CDR3 DNA reads TGTGCCACCAACAAAAAAGGGGGCTATTTTGCGGGCTACACCTTC. Its protein product is CATNKKGGYFAGYTF.

V gene TRBV6-5 combines with J gene TRBJ1-1; no clear D. V gave up 4 bases and J gave up 11 bases, with 17 bases separating them. Per the germline V gene, CDR1 is MNHEY and CDR2 is SVGAGI. The CDR3 totals 13 residues. The chain's CDR3 is CASSSGPPGGAFF. The CDR3 DNA is TGTGCCAGCAGTTCAGGACCCCCCGGCGGCGCTTTCTTT.

The chain employs TRBV5-5 and TRBJ1-1; no firm D call. Germline V gene data show CDR1 as SGHKS and CDR2 as YYEKEE (reference sequence). V lost 4 bases and J lost 1, with 8 bases in between. This CDR3 has 13 amino acids. In nucleotides, the CDR3 is TGTGCCAGCAGCGGCAGTGGGAACACTGAAGCTTTCTTT. Translation gives CASSGSGNTEAFF. Using reference TRBV5-5 and TRBJ1-1 for the parts outside the CDR3, the full variable domain is DAGVTQSPTHLIKTRGQQVTLRCSPISGHKSVSWYQQVLGQGPQFIFQYYEKEERGRGNFPDRFSARQFPNYSSELNVNALLLGDSALYLCASSGSGNTEAFFGQGTRLTVV.

The J gene is TRBJ1-1, the V gene TRBV28, with unresolved D. Per the germline V gene, CDR1 is MDHEN and CDR2 is SYDVKM. V lost 6 bases to trimming and J lost 5 bases, with 13 bases between them. The CDR3 contains 13 residues. CDR3 protein: CASSISDGTEAFF. As DNA, the CDR3 is TGTGCCAGCAGCATAAGTGATGGGACTGAAGCTTTCTTT. The full variable domain, rest sourced from reference TRBV28 and TRBJ1-1, is DVKVTQSSRYLVKRTGEKVFLECVQDMDHENMFWYRQDPGLGLRLIYFSYDVKMKEKGDIPEGYSVSREKKERFSLILESASTNQTSMYLCASSISDGTEAFFGQGTRLTVV.

The rearrangement links TRBV10-3 to TRBJ2-7, with 7 bases matching TRBD1. V was pared by 4 bases and J by 2 bases, with 8 bases of the junction left unmatched. The CDR3 loop spans 15 amino acids. CDR1 is ENHRY and CDR2 is SYGVKD in the germline V gene. The CDR3 region has the DNA TGTGCCATCAGTGGGAGACAGGGACATACCTACGAGCAGTACTTC. This gives the protein CAISGRQGHTYEQYF.

CDR3 bases: TGCGCCAGCAGCACCCCCGGCGCTCACCGCACAGATACGCAGTATTTT. The encoded protein is CASSTPGAHRTDTQYF. V is TRBV5-1 and J is TRBJ2-3; D uncertain. The CDR3 totals 16 residues. CDR1 is SGHRS, CDR2 YFSETQ, per germline. Trimming shortened V by 4 bases and J by 1 base, and 16 bases separated the two germline ends.